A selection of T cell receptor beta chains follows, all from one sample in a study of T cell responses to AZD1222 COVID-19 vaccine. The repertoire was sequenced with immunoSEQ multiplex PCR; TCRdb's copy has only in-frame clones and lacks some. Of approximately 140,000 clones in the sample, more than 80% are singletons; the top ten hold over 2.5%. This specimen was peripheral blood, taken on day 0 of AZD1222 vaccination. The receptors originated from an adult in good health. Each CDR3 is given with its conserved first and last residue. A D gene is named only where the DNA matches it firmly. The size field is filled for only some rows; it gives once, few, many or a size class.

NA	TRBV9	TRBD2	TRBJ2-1	CASSEQAGGPLYEQFF	TGTGCCAGCAGCGAACAAGCGGGAGGGCCCTTATATGAGCAGTTCTTC
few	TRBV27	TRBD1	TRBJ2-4	CASSSLTRDRLAKNIQYF	TGTGCCAGCAGTTCCTTAACCCGGGACAGATTAGCCAAAAACATTCAGTACTTC
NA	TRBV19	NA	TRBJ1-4	CASSISWRAVREREGGNEKLFF	TGTGCCAGTAGTATCTCCTGGAGGGCTGTCAGAGAGAGGGAGGGGGGTAATGAAAAACTGTTTTTT
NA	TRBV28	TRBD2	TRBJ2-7	CASSSRGHGTSGRAYEQYF	TGTGCCAGCAGTTCCCGGGGACACGGAACTAGCGGGAGGGCCTACGAGCAGTACTTC
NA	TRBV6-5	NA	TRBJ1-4	CASSLDSSNEKLFF	TGTGCCAGCAGCTTAGACAGCTCTAATGAAAAACTGTTTTTT
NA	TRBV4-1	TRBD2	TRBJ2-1	CASRSGGVGNEQFF	TGCGCCAGCAGGTCGGGAGGAGTAGGCAATGAGCAGTTCTTC
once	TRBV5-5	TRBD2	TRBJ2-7	CASSLTVSGRHLSEQYF	TGTGCCAGCAGCTTAACAGTTAGCGGGAGGCATCTCTCCGAGCAGTACTTC
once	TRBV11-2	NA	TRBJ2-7	CASSLAQASSYEQYF	TGTGCCAGCAGCTTAGCCCAGGCTAGCTCCTACGAGCAGTACTTC
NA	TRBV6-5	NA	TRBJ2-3	CASREADTQYF	TGTGCCAGCAGGGAGGCGGATACGCAGTATTTT
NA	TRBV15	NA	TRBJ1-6	CATSRDRAADPPLHF	TGTGCCACCAGCAGAGACAGGGCCGCGGATCCACCCCTCCACTTT
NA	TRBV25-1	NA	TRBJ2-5	CASSESPQETQYF	TGTGCCAGCAGTGAATCGCCCCAAGAGACCCAGTACTTC
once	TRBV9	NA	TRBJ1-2	CASSAQTGVYGYTF	TGTGCCAGCAGCGCGCAGACGGGTGTATATGGCTACACCTTC
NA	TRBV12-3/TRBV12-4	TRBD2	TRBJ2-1	CASRRTSGNEQFF	TGTGCCAGCAGGAGGACTAGCGGTAATGAGCAGTTCTTC
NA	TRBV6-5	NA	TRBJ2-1	CASSINRVNEQFF	TGTGCCAGCAGCATCAACAGGGTGAATGAGCAGTTCTTC
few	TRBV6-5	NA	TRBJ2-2	CASSYAGTLNTGELFF	TGTGCCAGCAGTTACGCTGGGACACTGAACACCGGGGAGCTGTTTTTT
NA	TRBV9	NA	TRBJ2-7	CASSVEGSSYEQYF	TGTGCCAGCAGCGTAGAAGGCTCTTCCTACGAGCAGTACTTC
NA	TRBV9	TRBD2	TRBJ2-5	CASSVGGRLQETQYF	TGTGCCAGCAGCGTAGGCGGGAGGCTCCAAGAGACCCAGTACTTC
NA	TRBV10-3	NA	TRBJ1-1	CAISDWGGQAFF	TGTGCCATCAGTGATTGGGGGGGACAAGCTTTCTTT